Below are 16 T cell receptor beta chains sequenced from a single sample in a study of CD8 T cells in Susac syndrome. Random hexamers were used to reverse transcribe roughly 0.45 to 1 ug of RNA. TCRdb reanalysed the immunoSEQ multiplex PCR reads using MiXCR and keeps one entry per CDR3 protein. Here the sample spans over 150,000 distinct CDR3 sequences, approximately 94% being singletons. What was sequenced was CD4+ T cells from PBMCs. The receptor set was obtained from a human donor with Susac syndrome.

This chain joins TRBV6-5 and TRBJ1-2, with D possibly matching TRBD1 (5 bases). The CDR3 consists of 14 residues. The germline V gene encodes CDR1 MNHEY and CDR2 SVGAGI. V lost 6 bases and J lost 5, with 16 bases in between. The CDR3 reads CASSRGGTPYGYTF. The CDR3 coding sequence is TGTGCCAGCAGCCGGGGCGGGACTCCTTATGGCTACACCTTC.

V is TRBV7-2 and J is TRBJ2-3, with TRBD2 identical over 8 bases. Trimming took 3 bases from V and 2 from J; bases not matched to a gene: 4. CDR1 is SGHTA and CDR2 is FQGNSA in the germline V gene. This CDR3 contains 15 residues. The CDR3 spells CASSFQRGFTDTQYF. The CDR3 nucleotides are TGTGCCAGCAGCTTCCAGCGGGGGTTCACAGATACGCAGTATTTT.

The chain uses TRBV27 and TRBJ2-5, with 7 nucleotides matching TRBD2. Germline V gene sequence: CDR1 MNHEY, CDR2 SMNVEV (reference sequence). Trimming at V came to 6 bases and at J to 7 bases, leaving 14 bases not matched to a gene. CDR3 length equals 15 residues. The chain's CDR3 is CASRYGDYSTRTQYF. CDR3 DNA: TGTGCCAGCAGGTACGGGGACTACTCAACGCGGACCCAGTACTTC.

The chain recombines TRBV20-1 with TRBJ2-6; no firm D call. CDR1 is DFQATT and CDR2 is SNEGSKA in the germline V gene (reference sequence). Deletions cut 6 bases from V and 6 bases from J, with 12 bases between. The CDR3 spans 13 residues. CDR3 sequence: CSAGPPSANVLTF. The CDR3 bases are TGCAGTGCCGGACCCCCGTCGGCCAACGTCCTGACTTTC.

The chain links TRBV14 to TRBJ2-5; D not resolved. The CDR3 sequence is 12 residues long. Between the trimmed V and J ends, which lost 1 base and 4 bases, there was a span of 4 bases. CDR1 is SGHDN, CDR2 FVKESK, per germline. The DNA for the CDR3 is TGTGCCAGCAGCCAAGTGGCAGAGACCCAGTACTTC. Protein sequence: CASSQVAETQYF.

The rearrangement uses TRBV7-2 and TRBJ2-3, with D unclear. The V gene lost 4 bases and the J gene lost 3 bases, with 11 bases spanning the gap. The CDR3 is 14 amino acids. CDR1 and CDR2 from the germline V gene are SGHTA and FQGNSA. DNA of the CDR3: TGTGCCAGCAGCTATTACCAGACTACAGATACGCAGTATTTT. It yields the protein CASSYYQTTDTQYF.

This rearrangement joins TRBV7-2 to TRBJ2-1, with 10 bases matching TRBD2. V lost 2 bases to trimming and J lost 5 bases; unmatched junction nucleotides: 9. Germline CDR1 reads SGHTA; CDR2 reads FQGNSA. The CDR3 consists of 17 residues. The CDR3 DNA is TGTGCCAGCAGCTTAACCCTTCTAGCGGGGGTCGACAATGAGCAGTTCTTC. This translates into CASSLTLLAGVDNEQFF. Combining the CDR3 with reference TRBV7-2 and TRBJ2-1 gives the whole variable domain GAGVSQSPSNKVTEKGKDVELRCDPISGHTALYWYRQSLGQGLEFLIYFQGNSAPDKSGLPSDRFSAERTGGSVSTLTIQRTQQEDSAVYLCASSLTLLAGVDNEQFFGPGTRLTVL.

This sequence joins TRBV28 and TRBJ1-5; D gene unclear. Germline CDR1 and CDR2: MDHEN and SYDVKM. V lost 8 bases to trimming and J lost 3 bases, with 11 bases between them. The CDR3 extends over 13 amino acids. CDR3 sequence reads: CASRWTYNQPQHF. The DNA of the CDR3 is TGTGCCAGCCGATGGACGTACAATCAGCCCCAGCATTTT.

CDR3: CASSLSRGPANTGELFF. Here the CDR3 DNA reads TGTGCCAGCAGCTTAAGCAGGGGTCCCGCGAACACCGGGGAGCTGTTTTTT. The rearrangement uses TRBV7-8 and TRBJ2-2, with D maybe TRBD1 (6 bases). V dropped 2 bases and J dropped 0 bases, with 13 bases sitting between them. Germline CDR1 reads SGHVS; CDR2 reads FQNEAQ. This CDR3 contains 17 residues.

The gene calls are TRBV2 and TRBJ2-1; D is perhaps TRBD1 (6 bases). The CDR3 contains 17 residues. Trimming left V 6 bases short and J 5 bases short, with 23 bases between. Looked up from germline, CDR1 is SNHLY and CDR2 is FYNNEI. The CDR3: CASSDPGHRVGHNEQFF. CDR3 sequence (DNA): TGTGCCAGCAGCGATCCCGGACACAGGGTTGGCCACAATGAGCAGTTCTTC.

The genes are TRBV30 and TRBJ2-7, with D possibly TRBD2 on 6 matching bases. The germline CDR1 and CDR2 sequences are GTSNPN and SVGIG (reference sequence). The CDR3 totals 12 residues. Written as DNA, the CDR3 is TGTTCGGGGGTCTCCAGCTCCTACGAGCAGTACTTC. It specifies CSGVSSSYEQYF.

V gene TRBV24-1 combines with J gene TRBJ2-2; D perhaps matches TRBD2 (6 bases). Looked up from germline, CDR1 is KGHDR and CDR2 is SFDVKD. The CDR3 has 16 residues. Trimming took 2 bases from V and 7 from J, leaving 16 bases between them. CDR3 protein: CATSDYGQRGSGELFF. CDR3 DNA: TGTGCCACCAGTGATTATGGACAACGGGGGAGCGGGGAGCTGTTTTTT.

The CDR3 DNA is TGTGCCAGCAGTGGTCCAGGGGGCGGCACAGATACGCAGTATTTT. Its translation is CASSGPGGGTDTQYF. V usage is TRBV2 and J usage is TRBJ2-3; 8 positions agree with TRBD1. The CDR3 has 15 residues. Germline V lookup: CDR1 SNHLY, CDR2 FYNNEI. V trimming: 4 bases; J trimming: 1 base; junction bases outside the gene matches: 4.

The chain employs TRBV3-1 and TRBJ2-7; D is unclear. V was clipped by 4 bases and J by 6 bases, with 10 bases between them. Germline V gene sequence: CDR1 LGHDT, CDR2 YNNKEL (reference sequence). The length of the CDR3 is 12 residues. The chain's CDR3 is CASSPFTGEQYF. For the CDR3, the DNA is TGTGCCAGCAGCCCCTTCACCGGCGAGCAGTACTTC.

The chain couples TRBV14 to TRBJ1-2; D remains ambiguous. The CDR3 is made up of 12 amino acids. Germline-derived CDR1 and CDR2 are SGHDN and FVKESK. With 1 base removed from V and 5 bases from J, the gap between germline ends came to 5 bases. This chain's CDR3 is CASSQADYGYTF. The CDR3 DNA reads TGTGCCAGCAGCCAAGCGGATTATGGCTACACCTTC.

This chain uses TRBV20-1 with TRBJ1-6, with a weak D call TRBD1 (6 bases). Germline values: CDR1 DFQATT, CDR2 SNEGSKA (reference sequence). The ends were cut back, 5 bases at V and 6 bases at J, with 17 bases in the middle. The CDR3 length is 15 residues. CDR3 amino acids: CSAPTSRGPNSPLHF. CDR3 in DNA: TGCAGTGCTCCAACAAGCAGGGGCCCTAATTCACCCCTCCACTTT.